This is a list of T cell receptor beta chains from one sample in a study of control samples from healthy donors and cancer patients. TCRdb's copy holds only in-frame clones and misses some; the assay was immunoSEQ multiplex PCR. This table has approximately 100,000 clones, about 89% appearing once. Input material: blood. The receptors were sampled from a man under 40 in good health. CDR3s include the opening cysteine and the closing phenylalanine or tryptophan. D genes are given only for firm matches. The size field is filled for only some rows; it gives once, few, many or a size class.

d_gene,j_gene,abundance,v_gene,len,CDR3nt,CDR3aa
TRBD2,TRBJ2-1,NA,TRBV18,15,TGTGCCAGCTCACTAGGGACTAGCCCTTACAATGAGCAGTTCTTC,CASSLGTSPYNEQFF
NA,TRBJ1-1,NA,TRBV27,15,TGTGCCAGCAGTTTCTTTGCACGAGTCAACACTGAAGCTTTCTTT,CASSFFARVNTEAFF
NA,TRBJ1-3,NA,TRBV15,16,TGTGCCACCAGCAGGGGGGCAGGCCGCTCTGGAAACACCATATATTTT,CATSRGAGRSGNTIYF
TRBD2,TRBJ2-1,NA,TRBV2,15,TGTGCCAGCAGTGAAGAAGGTAGCGGGGACAATGAGCAGTTCTTC,CASSEEGSGDNEQFF
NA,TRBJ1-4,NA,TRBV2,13,TGTGCCAGCAGTGCGACTGGGAATGAAAAACTGTTTTTT,CASSATGNEKLFF
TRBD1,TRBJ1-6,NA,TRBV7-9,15,TGTGCCAGCAGCTTGACAGGGCTGGATAATTCACCCCTCCACTTT,CASSLTGLDNSPLHF
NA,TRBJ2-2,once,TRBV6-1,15,TGTGCCAGCAGTGAACCGGGAGAACCCCCCGGGGAGCTGTTTTTT,CASSEPGEPPGELFF
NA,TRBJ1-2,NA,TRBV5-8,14,TGTGCCAGCAGCCTACAGGGCGAATTCTATGGCTACACCTTC,CASSLQGEFYGYTF
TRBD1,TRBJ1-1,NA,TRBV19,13,TGTGCCAGTAGTTGGGACAGGAAGACTGAAGCTTTCTTT,CASSWDRKTEAFF
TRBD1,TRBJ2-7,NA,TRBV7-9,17,TGTGCCAGCAGCTTAGTAACGCGCGGGACAGGGTTTGGCGAGCAGTACTTC,CASSLVTRGTGFGEQYF
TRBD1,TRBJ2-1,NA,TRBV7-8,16,TGTGCCAGCAGCTTGACCGACAGGGTGGGAAGCGGTGAGCAGTTCTTC,CASSLTDRVGSGEQFF
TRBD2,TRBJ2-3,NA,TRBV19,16,TGTGCCAGTAGTCCCCAAGAAGCGGGACTCACAGATACGCAGTATTTT,CASSPQEAGLTDTQYF
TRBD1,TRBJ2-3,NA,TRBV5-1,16,TGCGCCAGCAGCTTCCCCGGACAGGGGGTGACAGATACGCAGTATTTT,CASSFPGQGVTDTQYF
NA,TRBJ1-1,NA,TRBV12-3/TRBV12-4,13,TGTGCCAGCGACGGCGGGGGGGGGAGAGAAGCTTTCTTT,CASDGGGGREAFF
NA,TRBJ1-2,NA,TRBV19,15,TGTGCCAGTAGTATTTCACAGAAATTCTCCTATGGCTACACCTTC,CASSISQKFSYGYTF
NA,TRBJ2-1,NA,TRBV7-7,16,TGTGCCAGCAGCCCCGGCGGGCCTGGCCCCTACAATGAGCAGTTCTTC,CASSPGGPGPYNEQFF
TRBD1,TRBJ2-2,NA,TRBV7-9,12,TGCGCCAGCAGACAGGGAACCGGGGAGCTGTTTTTT,CASRQGTGELFF
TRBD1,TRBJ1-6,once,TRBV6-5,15,TGTGCCAGCAGCGGTCGGACAGGAATAAATTCACCCCTCCACTTT,CASSGRTGINSPLHF
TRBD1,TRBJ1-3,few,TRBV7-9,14,TGTGCCAGCACCCAGGGGGCCTCAGGAAACACCATATATTTT,CASTQGASGNTIYF
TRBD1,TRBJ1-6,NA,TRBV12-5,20,TGTGCTAGTGGTTTCTTTCTGGACAGGGGTCCGGGCTCCTATAATTCACCCCTCCACTTT,CASGFFLDRGPGSYNSPLHF
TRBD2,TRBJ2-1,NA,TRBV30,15,TGTGCCTGGACCTGGGGAGGGACCTCCTACAATGAGCAGTTCTTC,CAWTWGGTSYNEQFF
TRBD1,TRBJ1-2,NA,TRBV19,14,TGTGCCAGTAGTCCCCAGGGGGCAAGCCGTGGCTACACCTTC,CASSPQGASRGYTF
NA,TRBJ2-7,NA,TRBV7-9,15,TGTGCCAGCAGCCAAGGGGGTACAGGAGCCTACGAGCAGTACTTC,CASSQGGTGAYEQYF
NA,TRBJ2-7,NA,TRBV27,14,TGTGCCAGCAGTCTAGGACGCAGCTCCTACGAGCAGTACTTC,CASSLGRSSYEQYF
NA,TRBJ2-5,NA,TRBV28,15,TGTGCCAGCAGCGGAGCAGGCCAGGGAAAAGAGACCCAGTACTTC,CASSGAGQGKETQYF
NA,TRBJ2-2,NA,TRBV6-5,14,TGTGCCAGCAGGAGGGGGGCGAACACCGGGGAGCTGTTTTTT,CASRRGANTGELFF
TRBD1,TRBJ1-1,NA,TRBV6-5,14,TGTGCCAGCAGTAGAATAACAGGGGGGACTGAAGCTTTCTTT,CASSRITGGTEAFF
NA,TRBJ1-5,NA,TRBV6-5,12,TGTGCCAGCCGAAGGGAGGGTCAGCCCCAGCATTTT,CASRREGQPQHF
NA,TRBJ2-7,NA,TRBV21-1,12,TGTGCCAGCGGCGGACGGTTCTACGAGCAGTACTTC,CASGGRFYEQYF
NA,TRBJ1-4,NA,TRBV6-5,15,TGTGCCAGCAGTTACTCGACCGGGACGGCCGAAAAACTGTTTTTT,CASSYSTGTAEKLFF
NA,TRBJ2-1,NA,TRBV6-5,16,TGTGCCAGCAGTTCCACCGCGGACCCCTACTACAATGAGCAGTTCTTC,CASSSTADPYYNEQFF
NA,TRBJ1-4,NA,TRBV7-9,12,TGTGCCAGCAGCTTGGCCGACAGAAAACTGTTTTTT,CASSLADRKLFF
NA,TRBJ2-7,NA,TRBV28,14,TGTGCCAGCAGTTTGATAGCGGCCCCACGGGAGCAGTACTTC,CASSLIAAPREQYF
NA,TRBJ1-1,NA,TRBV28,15,TGTGCCAGCAGTTTATGGTCAGTCGGAGACACTGAAGCTTTCTTT,CASSLWSVGDTEAFF
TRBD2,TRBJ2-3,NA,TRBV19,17,TGTGCCAGTAGTTCAAACCCAGGACTAGCGGGGGGAGATACGCAGTATTTT,CASSSNPGLAGGDTQYF
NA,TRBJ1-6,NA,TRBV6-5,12,TGTGCCAGCGGGGTCTATAATTCACCCCTCCACTTT,CASGVYNSPLHF
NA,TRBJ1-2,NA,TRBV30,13,TGTGCCTGGAGTGTCCCAGCTAACTATGGCTACACCTTC,CAWSVPANYGYTF
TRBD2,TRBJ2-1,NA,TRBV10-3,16,TGTGCCATCAGTGCGGTACTAGCGGGAGGAACGGATGAGCAGTTCTTC,CAISAVLAGGTDEQFF
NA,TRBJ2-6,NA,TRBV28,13,TGTGCCAGCAGCTATACTGGGGCCAACGTCCTGACTTTC,CASSYTGANVLTF
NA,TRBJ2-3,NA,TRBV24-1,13,TGTGCCAGCTCGAGGGTAGGGACAGATACGCAGTATTTT,CASSRVGTDTQYF
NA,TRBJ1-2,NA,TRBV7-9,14,TGTGCCAGCAGCGTATACAGCGCTAACTATGGCTACACCTTC,CASSVYSANYGYTF
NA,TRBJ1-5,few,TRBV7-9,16,TGTGCCAGCAGCTTAGACCGCGGGGCTGGCAATCAGCCCCAGCATTTT,CASSLDRGAGNQPQHF